This T cell receptor beta chain was identified during a study of breast tumors, draining lymph nodes, adjacent tissues. Study-wide points: Tumor and nontumor repertoires were significantly more similar in luminal-like than in basal-like breast cancer. Tumor repertoires ranked between lymph nodes and nontumor tissue in diversity, with V and J gene preferences. The lymph node origin of tumor T cells was framed as consistent with a hypothesis, not demonstrated.

TCRdb recomputed calls from the multiplex PCR reads with MiXCR, one row per CDR3 protein. The sample includes approximately 60,000 distinct CDR3 sequences, approximately 62% of them seen just once. CDR1 is DFQATT and CDR2 is SNEGSKA in the germline V gene (reference sequence). CDR3 length: 15 residues. As for this clonotype: Antigen: not known.

Sequencing used breast tumor tissue. The V and J genes are TRBV20-1 and TRBJ2-3; 15 bases match TRBD2. The receptor was derived from a female donor with breast cancer. Some clones in this sample may be carry-over from other donors' samples. CDR3 nucleotides: TGCAGCGCCTTACGGACTAGCGGGAGGGCAGATACGCAGTATTTT. Its translation: CSALRTSGRADTQYF.